Detailed here is one TCR beta chain. What it binds is not known. These data belong to a study of cytomegalovirus exposure and HLA in healthy donors. Study-level findings and limits: The study labeled more than 150 TCR beta chains cytomegalovirus-associated. According to an earlier analysis, most TCR beta V segments yielded productive rearrangements about 87% or about 30% of the time.

CDR3 length equals 14 residues. Germline V lookup: CDR1 SGDLS, CDR2 YYNGEE. After removal of 3 bases from V and 4 bases from J, the junction contained 3 bases not matched to a gene. The PCR employed 60 Vbeta primers together with 13 Jbeta primers. Using immunoSEQ multiplex PCR, the repertoire was profiled, and TCRdb retains in-frame clones only, with some absent. Of about 130,000 clones in the sample, roughly 80% were seen once. Sample: PBMCs. The TCR originated in a male donor in good health and CMV-seronegative. The chain is built from TRBV9 and TRBJ1-4, with 7 positions matching TRBD1. This CDR3 reads CASSATGDNEKLFF. CDR3 DNA: TGTGCCAGCAGCGCCACAGGGGATAATGAAAAACTGTTTTTT.